Listed here are 22 T cell receptor beta chains from one sample, sequenced in a study of cytomegalovirus exposure and HLA in healthy donors. In the PCR, 60 Vbeta and 13 Jbeta primers were used. Here immunoSEQ multiplex PCR was the method, and the copy in TCRdb shows in-frame clones only, minus some. The repertoire holds roughly 120,000 clones, with about 73% as singletons. Sample: PBMCs. The origin of the receptors is a woman aged 40-49 years in good health and CMV-seropositive.

The chain couples TRBV6-6 to TRBJ2-5; TRBD2 matches at 7 bases. Germline V gives CDR1 MNHNY, CDR2 SVGAGI (reference sequence). V shed 3 bases and J 1 base; nucleotides not matched to a gene: 5. The CDR3 contains 15 residues. The CDR3 spells CASSYMRGSQETQYF. CDR3 nucleotide sequence: TGTGCCAGCAGTTATATGCGGGGGAGCCAAGAGACCCAGTACTTC.

This chain joins TRBV7-2 and TRBJ1-6; possibly TRBD1 for D (6 bases). The CDR3 length is 13 residues. Germline CDR1 and CDR2: SGHTA and FQGNSA. V lost 7 bases, J lost 8 bases, and 12 bases lay in between. The CDR3 DNA follows: TGTGCCAGCACGGGACAAAATGATTCACCCCTCCACTTT. Its protein is CASTGQNDSPLHF.

The chain joins TRBV7-8 to TRBJ1-3; the D is unclear. V was pared by 2 bases and J by 0 bases, with 8 bases between. This CDR3 contains 15 residues. CDR1 is SGHVS, CDR2 FQNEAQ, per germline. For the CDR3, the DNA is TGTGCCAGCAGCTTAACATCGATCTCTGGAAACACCATATATTTT. Translated: CASSLTSISGNTIYF.

The chain recombines TRBV6-5 with TRBJ1-2, with 7 bases that match TRBD1. CDR3 length equals 13 residues. V shed 6 bases and J 8 bases; nucleotides not matched to a gene: 9. Per the germline V gene, CDR1 is MNHEY and CDR2 is SVGAGI. The chain's CDR3 is CASSSGTVGGYTF. CDR3 coding DNA: TGTGCCAGCAGCTCCGGGACAGTGGGCGGCTACACCTTC.

The V and J genes are TRBV9 and TRBJ1-2, with TRBD1 identical over 8 bases. V gave up 4 bases and J gave up 0 bases; unmatched junction bases: 8. Germline V gene data show CDR1 as SGDLS and CDR2 as YYNGEE. This CDR3 spans 16 amino acids. The CDR3 DNA is TGTGCCAGCAGCCCCACGACAGGGGTGTCTAACTATGGCTACACCTTC. It yields the protein CASSPTTGVSNYGYTF.

The chain is built from TRBV19 and TRBJ2-7; TRBD1 matches at 7 bases. V gave up 4 bases and J gave up 3 bases; unmatched junction bases: 9. The CDR3 has 15 amino acids. Germline V gives CDR1 LNHDA, CDR2 SQIVND (reference sequence). CDR3 in DNA: TGTGCCAGTAGTAGACGGACAGGCCCAGACTACGAGCAGTACTTC. Translated: CASSRRTGPDYEQYF. Drawing the rest from reference TRBV19 and TRBJ2-7, the complete variable domain is DGGITQSPKYLFRKEGQNVTLSCEQNLNHDAMYWYRQDPGQGLRLIYYSQIVNDFQKGDIAEGYSVSREKKESFPLTVTSAQKNPTAFYLCASSRRTGPDYEQYFGPGTRLTVT.

The CDR3 here is CASSPQSPGTGSGELFF. DNA for the CDR3: TGCGCCAGCAGCCCTCAGTCCCCCGGGACAGGGTCCGGGGAGCTGTTTTTT. The chain is built from TRBV5-1 and TRBJ2-2; 9 bases map to TRBD1. The CDR3 runs 17 residues. Germline-derived CDR1 and CDR2 are SGHRS and YFSETQ. V shed 4 bases, J shed 6 bases, and the junction held 13 bases outside the gene matches.

This clone was seen a single time. This CDR3 reads CASSGQASGTGELFF. The CDR3 nucleotides are TGTGCCAGCAGCGGACAGGCCTCGGGCACCGGGGAGCTGTTTTTT. The chain joins TRBV5-6 to TRBJ2-2; 7 bases fit TRBD1. The V gene's germline CDR1 is SGHDT and CDR2 YYEEEE. The CDR3 is 15 residues long. Trimming took 4 bases from V and 4 from J; bases not matched to a gene: 7.

This clone was detected many times. This chain links TRBV7-3 with TRBJ1-1, with D uncertain. The CDR3 is made up of 15 amino acids. V lost 2 bases and J 1 base, leaving 11 bases between the germline ends. CDR1 and CDR2 from the germline V gene are SGHTA and FQGTGA. The CDR3 coding sequence is TGTGCCAGCAGCTTATCCAGACGGGAGAACACTGAAGCTTTCTTT. It encodes CASSLSRRENTEAFF.

The rearrangement joins TRBV2 to TRBJ2-1; 7 bases align to TRBD1. Germline CDR1 SNHLY, CDR2 FYNNEI. The CDR3 runs to 13 residues. V lost 6 bases to trimming and J lost 8 bases; unmatched junction nucleotides: 7. CDR3 in DNA: TGTGCCAGCAGCGGGACAGCTGACGATGAGCAGTTCTTC. Protein product: CASSGTADDEQFF.

This clone was seen only a few times. CDR3 sequence: CASSAYRGQGGYTF. CDR3 in DNA: TGTGCCAGCAGTGCCTACAGGGGGCAAGGGGGCTACACCTTC. This sequence joins TRBV6-6 and TRBJ1-2, with TRBD1 matching 9 bases. The CDR3 runs to 14 residues. V gave up 5 bases and J gave up 8 bases; unmatched junction bases: 9. Germline values: CDR1 MNHNY, CDR2 SVGAGI (reference sequence).

The chain combines TRBV5-1 with TRBJ1-1, with 10 positions matching TRBD1. CDR1 and CDR2 from the germline V gene are SGHRS and YFSETQ. The CDR3 has 13 amino acids. J lost 13 bases, V lost 0 bases, and 6 bases had no gene match. CDR3 nucleotides: TGCGCCAGCAGCTTGGGGGGACAGGGGACGGTTTTCTTT. This codes for CASSLGGQGTVFF.

The V gene is TRBV12-5, the J gene TRBJ1-2, with 8 bases that match TRBD1. V shed 1 base and J 7 bases; nucleotides not matched to a gene: 2. The germline V gene has CDR1 LGHNT and CDR2 FRNRAP. The CDR3 covers 13 residues. CDR3 sequence reads: CASGLATGGGYTF. The CDR3, as DNA: TGTGCTAGTGGTTTGGCAACAGGGGGTGGCTACACCTTC.

This chain connects TRBV7-9 to TRBJ2-7; a possible D gene is TRBD1 (6 bases). CDR3 length equals 15 residues. Between the trimmed V and J ends, which lost 1 base and 1 base, there was a span of 11 bases. CDR1 and CDR2 (germline): SEHNR, FQNEAQ (reference sequence). DNA of the CDR3: TGTGCCAGCAGCTTAGAGAGGACAGAGTCCTACGAGCAGTACTTC. This sequence encodes CASSLERTESYEQYF.

The J gene is TRBJ1-5, the V gene TRBV18; D perhaps matches TRBD1 (6 bases). Germline V gene sequence: CDR1 KGHSH, CDR2 LQKENI. This CDR3 has 13 amino acids. Trimming cost V 4 bases and J 4 bases, with 8 bases left between them. The CDR3 here is CASSLDRNQPQHF. The CDR3 DNA reads as TGTGCCAGCTCACTGGACAGAAATCAGCCCCAGCATTTT.

V usage is TRBV7-6 and J usage is TRBJ2-3; D call uncertain. Trimming pared 1 base from V and 3 bases from J, leaving 5 bases between. Germline V lookup: CDR1 SGHVS, CDR2 FNYEAQ. This CDR3 is 13 amino acids long. This CDR3 is CASSLGRTDTQYF. CDR3 nucleotides: TGTGCCAGCAGCTTAGGGCGGACAGATACGCAGTATTTT. Variable domain in full (rest from reference TRBV7-6 and TRBJ2-3): GAGVSQSPRYKVTKRGQDVALRCDPISGHVSLYWYRQALGQGPEFLTYFNYEAQQDKSGLPNDRFSAERPEGSISTLTIQRTEQRDSAMYRCASSLGRTDTQYFGPGTRLTVL.

V and J are TRBV19 and TRBJ2-7, with 9 bases lining up with TRBD2. J was trimmed by 7 bases and V by 5 bases; bases with no gene match: 9. The CDR3 has 14 residues. The V gene's germline CDR1 is LNHDA and CDR2 SQIVND (reference sequence). In DNA form, the CDR3 reads TGTGCCAGTAGTGACGGCGGGGGGGCAGGTGAGCAGTACTTC. Its protein is CASSDGGGAGEQYF.

The chain links TRBV4-3 to TRBJ1-5, with TRBD1 as a possible D gene (5 bases). V lost 1 base, J lost 4 bases, and 11 bases lay in between. Germline CDR1 reads LGHNA; CDR2 reads YSLEER. CDR3 length: 15 residues. The CDR3 DNA reads TGCGCCAGCAGCCAAGTTCCGGGGGTGAATCAGCCCCAGCATTTT. Protein product: CASSQVPGVNQPQHF.

Here the CDR3 DNA reads TGCGCCAGCAGCGGAACCGGGACAGGGGGGACGGAGACCCAGTACTTC. Translating gives CASSGTGTGGTETQYF. This chain uses TRBV5-1 with TRBJ2-5, with 11 positions matching TRBD1. This CDR3 is built from 16 residues. Trimming removed 4 bases from V and 5 bases from J; junction bases left unmatched: 10. Germline V gene sequence: CDR1 SGHRS, CDR2 YFSETQ.

This chain joins TRBV9 and TRBJ1-2, with D unresolved. Germline lookup yields CDR1 SGDLS and CDR2 YYNGEE. The CDR3 totals 14 residues. The ends were cut back, 2 bases at V and 4 bases at J, with 12 bases in the middle. The CDR3 region has the DNA TGTGCCAGCAGCGTGACTTCCGGCACCTATGGCTACACCTTC. Its translation is CASSVTSGTYGYTF.

This clone has only a few counts. The rearrangement uses TRBV5-6 and TRBJ1-2; D possibly corresponds to TRBD1 (5 bases). The CDR3 runs 14 residues. Trimming removed 2 bases at V and 7 bases at J, with 15 bases between. Per germline, CDR1 SGHDT and CDR2 YYEEEE. CDR3 bases: TGTGCCAGCAGCTTACTACAGGCTAAGACTGGCTACACCTTC. Protein: CASSLLQAKTGYTF.

This rearrangement joins TRBV19 to TRBJ2-5; 8 nucleotides line up with TRBD1. CDR1 is LNHDA and CDR2 is SQIVND in the germline V gene (reference sequence). This CDR3 contains 15 residues. J lost 5 bases, V lost 3 bases, and 8 bases had no gene match. The CDR3 coding sequence is TGTGCCAGTAGTATCGGGCAGGGGGCTGTGGAGACCCAGTACTTC. Its protein product is CASSIGQGAVETQYF.